A single sample is the source of the 8 T cell receptor beta chains below, sequenced in a study of T cells in Graves' hyperthyroidism and ophthalmopathy. RNA transcripts gave rise to amplified TCR beta CDR3 regions. HTBI primers were the set used in a first-round RT-PCR of the TCR CDR3. TCRdb fed the multiplex PCR reads into MiXCR, producing one record per CDR3 protein. The sample shows over 200,000 distinct CDR3 sequences, 15% to 20% of them seen only once. Sequenced material: blood. The receptor set was obtained from a man aged 45-65 years with Graves' hyperthyroidism.

In DNA form, the CDR3 reads TGTGCCAGCAGCCAACCGTACAATGAGCAGTTCTTC. Its translation: CASSQPYNEQFF. V is TRBV3-1 and J is TRBJ2-1; D is ambiguous. Trimming shortened V by 2 bases and J by 4 bases, and 3 bases separated the two germline ends. Germline V CDR1 and CDR2: LGHDT, YNNKEL (reference sequence). The CDR3 has 12 amino acids.

This clonotype was detected a few times. This chain uses TRBV10-3 with TRBJ2-1, with D possibly being TRBD2 (5 bases). Germline CDR1 reads ENHRY; CDR2 reads SYGVKD. V was pared by 0 bases and J by 0 bases, with 27 bases between. The CDR3 consists of 22 residues. CDR3 in amino acids: CAISESRQGGSQAVPSYNEQFF. For the CDR3, the DNA is TGTGCCATCAGTGAGTCGAGACAAGGAGGTTCCCAAGCGGTCCCCTCCTACAATGAGCAGTTCTTC.

Only a few counts were recorded for this clonotype. V and J are TRBV3-1 and TRBJ1-2; D is perhaps TRBD1 (5 bases). The V and J ends lost 1 base and 8 bases respectively, with 14 bases between them. The CDR3 totals 14 residues. Germline V lookup: CDR1 LGHDT, CDR2 YNNKEL (reference sequence). This CDR3 reads CASSQAQGSGGYTF. Here the CDR3 DNA reads TGTGCCAGCAGCCAAGCCCAGGGTTCGGGAGGCTACACCTTC.

In its sample, this clonotype was seen a few times. This rearrangement joins TRBV9 to TRBJ1-6, with TRBD1 as a possible D gene (6 bases). Germline V gene data show CDR1 as SGDLS and CDR2 as YYNGEE. Deletions cut 0 bases from V and 6 bases from J, with 10 bases between. This CDR3 has 15 residues. The CDR3 DNA follows: TGTGCCAGCAGCGTAGCACCGGACAGTAATTCACCCCTCCACTTT. Encoded protein: CASSVAPDSNSPLHF.

This clonotype was seen only a few times. The CDR3: CASSRRTRQSLTDTQYF. The CDR3 bases are TGTGCCAGCAGCCGTAGGACTCGTCAAAGCCTCACAGATACGCAGTATTTT. The chain employs TRBV4-2 and TRBJ2-3, with D possibly matching TRBD2 (5 bases). This CDR3 is built from 17 residues. Trimming cost V 4 bases and J 2 bases, with 19 bases left between them. Germline CDR1 and CDR2: LGHNA and YNFKEQ.

The V call is TRBV12-3 or TRBV12-4, the J call TRBJ1-2; D remains ambiguous. V lost 1 base, J lost 4 bases, and 10 bases lay in between. This CDR3 is 14 amino acids long. CDR3 amino acids: CASSLGMGFYGYTF. The CDR3 region has the DNA TGTGCCAGCAGTTTAGGCATGGGATTCTATGGCTACACCTTC.

The sample holds many counts of this clonotype. V is TRBV18 and J is TRBJ1-3; D may be TRBD1 (5 bases). This CDR3 spans 15 amino acids. Germline CDR1 KGHSH, CDR2 LQKENI. V was trimmed by 3 bases and J by 4 bases, leaving 13 bases between them. The CDR3 DNA follows: TGTGCCAGCTCACCCGGGACTGCCGTCGGAAACACCATATATTTT. This codes for CASSPGTAVGNTIYF.

This chain links TRBV28 with TRBJ1-2; D gene ambiguous. Germline CDR1 MDHEN, CDR2 SYDVKM. Trimming stripped 6 bases from V and 2 bases from J, with 10 bases between. CDR3 length: 13 amino acids. Here the CDR3 DNA reads TGTGCCAGCAGCCGCGGGGTAAACTATGGCTACACCTTC. It encodes CASSRGVNYGYTF.